This is a list of T cell receptor beta chains from one sample in a study of blood T cell repertoires in COVID-19. This table comes from immunoSEQ multiplex PCR, and its TCRdb copy is limited to in-frame clones, with some not included. The table has about 340,000 clones, roughly 90% seen once. Sequenced sample: PBMCs or T cells enriched from blood (not recorded which). These TCRs come from a young woman who had recovered from COVID-19. The CDR3 runs from the conserved cysteine through the conserved F or W. D genes are given only for firm matches. Only part of the rows carry a size: once, few, many, or a class if the clone is expanded.

j_call: TRBJ2-7
clone_size: -
d_call: TRBD2
v_call: TRBV10-1
cdr3_nt: TGCGCCACCCCGGGACTAGCGGTAATCTTCTCCTACGAGCAGTACTTC
cdr3_aa: CATPGLAVIFSYEQYF

j_call: TRBJ1-1
clone_size: -
d_call: -
v_call: TRBV6-6
cdr3_nt: TGTGCCAGCATTAAGACAGGCACCGGCTCTGAAGCTTTCTTT
cdr3_aa: CASIKTGTGSEAFF

j_call: TRBJ2-7
clone_size: once
d_call: TRBD2
v_call: TRBV28
cdr3_nt: TGTGCCAGCAGTTCCAAAGCCGAGGTCGAACTAGGGTGGCGGGAGCTCTACGAGCAGTACTTC
cdr3_aa: CASSSKAEVELGWRELYEQYF

j_call: TRBJ2-7
clone_size: once
d_call: TRBD2
v_call: TRBV6-2/TRBV6-3
cdr3_nt: TGTGCCAGCAGTTACTCACTCGGACTAGCGGGGAGATTAAGCTCCTACGAGCAGTACTTC
cdr3_aa: CASSYSLGLAGRLSSYEQYF

j_call: TRBJ1-5
clone_size: -
d_call: -
v_call: TRBV28
cdr3_nt: TGTGCCAGCAGTCTAGGGGCCCAAGGCAATCAGCCCCAGCATTTT
cdr3_aa: CASSLGAQGNQPQHF

j_call: TRBJ1-1
clone_size: -
d_call: -
v_call: TRBV13
cdr3_nt: TGTGCCAGCAGCTTCCTCCAGGGGAGGGTTGCTTTCTTT
cdr3_aa: CASSFLQGRVAFF

j_call: TRBJ1-2
clone_size: -
d_call: TRBD1
v_call: TRBV5-1
cdr3_nt: TGCGCCAGCAGCAAACGGGGACAGGGTAACTATGGCTACACCTTC
cdr3_aa: CASSKRGQGNYGYTF

j_call: TRBJ2-7
clone_size: -
d_call: -
v_call: TRBV4-3
cdr3_nt: TGCGCCAGCAGCCAAGGCCTGGGCCTTAACTACGAGCAGTACTTC
cdr3_aa: CASSQGLGLNYEQYF

j_call: TRBJ1-4
clone_size: -
d_call: -
v_call: TRBV4-2
cdr3_nt: TGTGCCAGCAGCCCAGGGGCAACTAATGAAAAACTGTTTTTT
cdr3_aa: CASSPGATNEKLFF

j_call: TRBJ2-4
clone_size: -
d_call: -
v_call: TRBV15
cdr3_nt: TGTGCCACCAGCAGAGATCGGGGGGCAGACAAAAACATTCAGTACTTC
cdr3_aa: CATSRDRGADKNIQYF

j_call: TRBJ2-7
clone_size: -
d_call: -
v_call: TRBV15
cdr3_nt: TGTGCCACCAGTAATCCCTCCTACGAGCAGTACTTC
cdr3_aa: CATSNPSYEQYF

j_call: TRBJ2-5
clone_size: -
d_call: -
v_call: TRBV7-3
cdr3_nt: TGTGCCAGCAGCCCACTTGGTCACCAAGAGACCCAGTACTTC
cdr3_aa: CASSPLGHQETQYF

j_call: TRBJ2-7
clone_size: -
d_call: -
v_call: TRBV11-3
cdr3_nt: TGTGCCAGCAGCCTACACAGTGTGGGCTCCTACGAGCAGTACTTC
cdr3_aa: CASSLHSVGSYEQYF

j_call: TRBJ2-5
clone_size: -
d_call: -
v_call: TRBV5-1
cdr3_nt: TGCGCCAGCAGCCCCAACCCGGGGAGGACACAAGAGACCCAGTACTTC
cdr3_aa: CASSPNPGRTQETQYF

j_call: TRBJ1-2
clone_size: -
d_call: -
v_call: TRBV23-1
cdr3_nt: TGCGCCAGCAGTCAATCGTGCGGGGGGAAGGATGGCTACACCTTC
cdr3_aa: CASSQSCGGKDGYTF

j_call: TRBJ2-7
clone_size: -
d_call: -
v_call: TRBV20-1
cdr3_nt: TGCACCACAAAGGCGGGCTACGAGCAGTACTTC
cdr3_aa: CTTKAGYEQYF

j_call: TRBJ2-4
clone_size: -
d_call: TRBD1
v_call: TRBV12-3/TRBV12-4
cdr3_nt: TGTGCCAGCAGTCGACAGGGGCCCGACATTCAGTACTTC
cdr3_aa: CASSRQGPDIQYF

j_call: TRBJ1-2
clone_size: -
d_call: TRBD1
v_call: TRBV7-2
cdr3_nt: TGTGCCAGCAGCGCTGACCGGGACAGCAGCTATGGCTACACCTTC
cdr3_aa: CASSADRDSSYGYTF

j_call: TRBJ1-3
clone_size: -
d_call: -
v_call: TRBV11-1
cdr3_nt: TGTGCCGTTCGGGGAGCTGGAAACACCATATATTTT
cdr3_aa: CAVRGAGNTIYF

j_call: TRBJ2-1
clone_size: -
d_call: TRBD2
v_call: TRBV7-9
cdr3_nt: TGTGCCAGCAGCTTGGACGGGAGGGCGTATGAGCAGTTCTTC
cdr3_aa: CASSLDGRAYEQFF

j_call: TRBJ2-7
clone_size: -
d_call: -
v_call: TRBV12-3/TRBV12-4
cdr3_nt: TGTGCCAGCAGTTTTCTAAGAATGCAGTACTTC
cdr3_aa: CASSFLRMQYF

j_call: TRBJ1-2
clone_size: once
d_call: TRBD1
v_call: TRBV4-3
cdr3_nt: TGCGCCAGCAGCCAAGATTTAACAGGGGATGGCTACACCTTC
cdr3_aa: CASSQDLTGDGYTF

j_call: TRBJ2-1
clone_size: -
d_call: TRBD2
v_call: TRBV2
cdr3_nt: TGTGCCAGCAGTGAGACTAGCGGGGGGGCCGTGAGTGAGCAGTTCTTC
cdr3_aa: CASSETSGGAVSEQFF

j_call: TRBJ1-1
clone_size: -
d_call: -
v_call: TRBV11-2
cdr3_nt: TGTGCCAGCAGCTTAGATCCACAGGGGAACACTGAAGCTTTCTTT
cdr3_aa: CASSLDPQGNTEAFF

j_call: TRBJ2-2
clone_size: -
d_call: TRBD1
v_call: TRBV5-1
cdr3_nt: TGCGCCAGCAGCAGCCGGGACAGGGGAGGCGGGGAGCTGTTTTTT
cdr3_aa: CASSSRDRGGGELFF

j_call: TRBJ1-6
clone_size: -
d_call: -
v_call: TRBV2
cdr3_nt: TGTGCCAGCAAAGGACAGCCTGGGTCACCCCTCCACTTT
cdr3_aa: CASKGQPGSPLHF

j_call: TRBJ1-2
clone_size: -
d_call: TRBD1
v_call: TRBV28
cdr3_nt: TGTGCCAGCACCCTTGGACAGGGTATCAGTGGCTACACCTTC
cdr3_aa: CASTLGQGISGYTF

j_call: TRBJ2-6
clone_size: -
d_call: TRBD1
v_call: TRBV19
cdr3_nt: TGTGCCAGTAGTTTGACAGGGACAAACTCTGGGGCCAACGTCCTGACTTTC
cdr3_aa: CASSLTGTNSGANVLTF

j_call: TRBJ2-7
clone_size: -
d_call: -
v_call: TRBV30
cdr3_nt: TGTGCCTGGAGTGGCAGGGGCCGCGAGCAGTACTTC
cdr3_aa: CAWSGRGREQYF

j_call: TRBJ1-3
clone_size: -
d_call: TRBD1
v_call: TRBV7-2
cdr3_nt: TGTGCCAGCAGCCCCGGGACAGGCTTTGGAAACACCATATATTTT
cdr3_aa: CASSPGTGFGNTIYF

j_call: TRBJ2-3
clone_size: -
d_call: -
v_call: TRBV15
cdr3_nt: TGTGCCACCAGCGTCAACGGCGGGGATACGCAGTATTTT
cdr3_aa: CATSVNGGDTQYF

j_call: TRBJ2-5
clone_size: -
d_call: -
v_call: TRBV7-3
cdr3_nt: TGTGCCAGCAGCTTAACCCGCGGCGGAGGGACCCAGTACTTC
cdr3_aa: CASSLTRGGGTQYF

j_call: TRBJ2-7
clone_size: -
d_call: TRBD1
v_call: TRBV5-8
cdr3_nt: TGTGCCAGCAGCTTGAAGCTGGGACAGGGTCCCTACTACGAGCAGTACTTC
cdr3_aa: CASSLKLGQGPYYEQYF

j_call: TRBJ1-4
clone_size: -
d_call: TRBD1
v_call: TRBV7-9
cdr3_nt: TGTGCCAGCAGCTTAAAGACAGGGGGGGATGAAAAACTGTTTTTT
cdr3_aa: CASSLKTGGDEKLFF

j_call: TRBJ2-5
clone_size: -
d_call: TRBD2
v_call: TRBV5-4
cdr3_nt: TGTGCCAGCAGCTTTCGACTAGCGGAGAAAGAGACCCAGTACTTC
cdr3_aa: CASSFRLAEKETQYF

j_call: TRBJ2-4
clone_size: -
d_call: TRBD2
v_call: TRBV7-8
cdr3_nt: TGTGCCAGCAGCCATCGTGAATGGGAGCTCGGTTTTGTTGCGGGGGAAGCCAAAAACATTCAGTACTTC
cdr3_aa: CASSHREWELGFVAGEAKNIQYF

j_call: TRBJ2-1
clone_size: -
d_call: -
v_call: TRBV4-3
cdr3_nt: TGCGCCAGCAGCCAAGATGCGGGCTCCTACAATGAGCAGTTCTTC
cdr3_aa: CASSQDAGSYNEQFF

j_call: TRBJ1-2
clone_size: -
d_call: -
v_call: TRBV5-8
cdr3_nt: TGTGCCAGCAGCTACGACAGCTATGGCTACACCTTC
cdr3_aa: CASSYDSYGYTF

j_call: TRBJ2-1
clone_size: -
d_call: TRBD1
v_call: TRBV24-1
cdr3_nt: TGTGCCACCAGACCTCCTTACCGGGACAGGGGGCTCAATGAGCAGTTCTTC
cdr3_aa: CATRPPYRDRGLNEQFF

j_call: TRBJ1-2
clone_size: -
d_call: TRBD1
v_call: TRBV10-3
cdr3_nt: TGTGCCATCAGGGATGGGAACAGGGGGTCAGGGGGCTACACCTTC
cdr3_aa: CAIRDGNRGSGGYTF

j_call: TRBJ1-1
clone_size: -
d_call: -
v_call: TRBV28
cdr3_nt: TGTGCCAGCCAAGATCACGATAGAGGGACTGAAGCTTTCTTT
cdr3_aa: CASQDHDRGTEAFF

j_call: TRBJ2-3
clone_size: -
d_call: TRBD2
v_call: TRBV18
cdr3_nt: TGTGCCAGCTCACCTAGTCGAGCGGGGGTAGGCACAGATACGCAGTATTTT
cdr3_aa: CASSPSRAGVGTDTQYF

j_call: TRBJ1-5
clone_size: -
d_call: TRBD1
v_call: TRBV10-3
cdr3_nt: TGTGCCAGCCGACAGGGCCCCTATAGCAATCAGCCCCAGCATTTT
cdr3_aa: CASRQGPYSNQPQHF

j_call: TRBJ1-2
clone_size: -
d_call: -
v_call: TRBV9
cdr3_nt: TGTGCCAGCAGCGTAGGCGGAGGTACCTATGGCTACACCTTC
cdr3_aa: CASSVGGGTYGYTF

j_call: TRBJ2-3
clone_size: -
d_call: TRBD1
v_call: TRBV19
cdr3_nt: TGTGCCAGTAGTATTGAGGCCGGGACAGGGGCCGCAGATACGCAGTATTTT
cdr3_aa: CASSIEAGTGAADTQYF

j_call: TRBJ1-2
clone_size: -
d_call: TRBD1
v_call: TRBV5-6
cdr3_nt: TGTGCCAGCAGCTTGGCAACAGGGGAACCTAACTATGGCTACACCTTC
cdr3_aa: CASSLATGEPNYGYTF

j_call: TRBJ2-3
clone_size: -
d_call: TRBD2
v_call: TRBV4-3
cdr3_nt: TGCGCCAGCAGCCAGAGGACTAGCGGGGGGGCAGGCACAGATACGCAGTATTTT
cdr3_aa: CASSQRTSGGAGTDTQYF

j_call: TRBJ2-7
clone_size: -
d_call: TRBD1
v_call: TRBV27
cdr3_nt: TGTGCCAGCAGTCCGGTTCGGGACAGTAAAATAAGGGTTGAGGCCGAGCAGTACTTC
cdr3_aa: CASSPVRDSKIRVEAEQYF

j_call: TRBJ2-7
clone_size: -
d_call: TRBD2
v_call: TRBV6-1
cdr3_nt: TGTGCCAGCAGCGAAGGGACTAGCGGAGGCGGGGACTTC
cdr3_aa: CASSEGTSGGGDF

j_call: TRBJ2-1
clone_size: -
d_call: TRBD2
v_call: TRBV6-1
cdr3_nt: TGTGCCAGCAGTGTCACGGGACTAGCGGGGGGCCGCTCCTACAATGAGCAGTTCTTC
cdr3_aa: CASSVTGLAGGRSYNEQFF

j_call: TRBJ1-1
clone_size: -
d_call: -
v_call: TRBV15
cdr3_nt: TGTGCCACCAGCAGAGGCAGGGGGAACACTGAAGCTTTCTTT
cdr3_aa: CATSRGRGNTEAFF

j_call: TRBJ2-7
clone_size: -
d_call: -
v_call: TRBV7-9
cdr3_nt: TGTGCCAGCAGCTTAGGCAGGGCCCACGAGCAGTACTTC
cdr3_aa: CASSLGRAHEQYF

j_call: TRBJ2-5
clone_size: -
d_call: TRBD1
v_call: TRBV20-1
cdr3_nt: TGCAGTGCTAGTTCGGACAGGGATATTCAAGAGACCCAGTACTTC
cdr3_aa: CSASSDRDIQETQYF